The 26 T cell receptor beta chains given below trace back to one sample, sequenced in a study of T cell changes during pregnancy in multiple sclerosis. Measured with immunoSEQ multiplex PCR; TCRdb has only the in-frame clones, and not every one. The repertoire consists of 26,000 or so clones, with about 91% occurring once and the leading ten covering around 4.9%. Material: peripheral blood, obtained in the first trimester of pregnancy. The receptors were sampled from a female donor in good health, enrolled as a control in a pregnancy study.

The gene calls are TRBV19 and TRBJ2-1, with 8 bases that match TRBD2. This CDR3 region has 15 residues. Germline trimming cut 3 bases from V and 8 bases from J; bases unmatched to any gene: 9. The germline V gene encodes CDR1 LNHDA and CDR2 SQIVND (reference sequence). CDR3 region: CASSILEREFHEQFF. CDR3 coding DNA: TGTGCCAGTAGTATCTTGGAGCGGGAGTTTCATGAGCAGTTCTTC.

The chain recombines TRBV6-5 with TRBJ2-1; 11 bases agree with TRBD2. The CDR3 length is 16 residues. The V gene's germline CDR1 is MNHEY and CDR2 SVGAGI. Trimming cost V 4 bases and J 10 bases; bases outside gene matches: 12. The CDR3 reads CASSSPGTSGRGEQFF. CDR3 DNA sequence: TGTGCCAGCAGTTCGCCGGGGACTAGCGGCCGTGGGGAGCAGTTCTTC.

The chain combines TRBV5-1 with TRBJ2-7; D might be TRBD1 (6 bases). Germline values: CDR1 SGHRS, CDR2 YFSETQ. V lost 6 bases, J lost 4 bases, and 11 bases lay in between. CDR3 length: 12 residues. DNA of the CDR3: TGCGCCAGCAACAGGGACCAGTACGAGCAGTACTTC. Encoded protein: CASNRDQYEQYF.

The V gene is TRBV7-6, the J gene TRBJ2-7; D unresolved. Trimming took off 1 base at V and 2 bases at J, with 9 bases between the two ends. The germline V gene has CDR1 SGHVS and CDR2 FNYEAQ. This CDR3 contains 14 residues. The CDR3 DNA follows: TGTGCCAGCAGCTTAGATCTGGGCCCCTACGAGCAGTACTTC. Its protein is CASSLDLGPYEQYF.

CDR3 sequence: CASSLTDRAANYGYTF. CDR3 coding DNA: TGTGCCAGCAGCTTAACAGACAGGGCAGCTAACTATGGCTACACCTTC. V usage is TRBV5-5 and J usage is TRBJ1-2; 7 bases are shared with TRBD1. Germline V gene sequence: CDR1 SGHKS, CDR2 YYEKEE (reference sequence). The trim removed 2 bases at V and 0 bases at J, leaving 7 bases unmatched. The CDR3 covers 16 residues.

The V and J genes are TRBV10-3 and TRBJ2-5; the match to TRBD2 covers 13 bases. The CDR3 has 15 amino acids. Germline assignment: CDR1 ENHRY and CDR2 SYGVKD. V was clipped by 7 bases and J by 1 base; unmatched bases: 3. The CDR3 nucleotides read TGTGCCATCAAACGACTAGCGGGGGGCCAAGAGACCCAGTACTTC. Translating it yields CAIKRLAGGQETQYF.

V is TRBV5-6 and J is TRBJ1-3; 8 positions match TRBD1. Germline V gives CDR1 SGHDT, CDR2 YYEEEE. The CDR3 extends over 15 amino acids. V lost 3 bases and J lost 4; bases outside the gene matches: 6. In DNA form, the CDR3 reads TGTGCCAGCAGCTCCCAGGGGGCGTACGGAAACACCATATATTTT. Amino acids: CASSSQGAYGNTIYF.

The V gene is TRBV5-1, the J gene TRBJ2-3, with TRBD2 matching 8 bases. The germline CDR1 and CDR2 sequences are SGHRS and YFSETQ. V shed 0 bases and J 0 bases; nucleotides not matched to a gene: 0. The CDR3 consists of 15 residues. CDR3 bases: TGCGCCAGCAGCTTGGTAGCGGGGAGCACAGATACGCAGTATTTT. This translates into CASSLVAGSTDTQYF.

The chain couples TRBV9 to TRBJ2-4, with 8 bases fitting TRBD1. Germline V gives CDR1 SGDLS, CDR2 YYNGEE. The V gene end was trimmed by 3 bases and the J gene end by 2 bases; junction bases not matched to a gene: 16. The CDR3 is 19 amino acids. CDR3 loop: CASSARAGGQGASKNIQYF. In nucleotides, the CDR3 is TGTGCCAGCAGCGCCCGGGCAGGGGGGCAGGGGGCGTCCAAAAACATTCAGTACTTC.

This CDR3 is CASSPRPPGQPYEQYF. The CDR3 nucleotides are TGTGCCAGCAGCCCCAGGCCCCCGGGACAGCCCTACGAGCAGTACTTC. J is TRBJ2-7 and V is TRBV7-2; 7 bases match TRBD1. The CDR3 consists of 16 residues. Germline trimming cut 5 bases from V and 2 bases from J; bases unmatched to any gene: 12. Germline loops: CDR1 SGHTA, CDR2 FQGNSA.

The rearrangement uses TRBV4-1 and TRBJ1-4, with D possibly TRBD1 on 5 matching bases. Germline V gives CDR1 MGHRA, CDR2 YSYEKL. Trimming took off 1 base at V and 4 bases at J, with 10 bases between the two ends. The CDR3 is 15 amino acids. CDR3: CASSQGGRGNEKLFF. CDR3 sequence (DNA): TGCGCCAGCAGCCAAGGAGGTAGGGGTAATGAAAAACTGTTTTTT.

V usage is TRBV6-5 and J usage is TRBJ2-6, with D possibly TRBD1 on 6 matching bases. Looked up from germline, CDR1 is MNHEY and CDR2 is SVGAGI. V lost 2 bases, J lost 0 bases, and 8 bases lay in between. This CDR3 has 16 residues. The CDR3 nucleotides read TGTGCCAGCAGTTACCTAGGGGGCTCTGGGGCCAACGTCCTGACTTTC. Protein: CASSYLGGSGANVLTF.

The CDR3 DNA sequence: TGCGCCAGCAGTGACGGGGGAAGGACTAATGAAAAACTGTTTTTT. Its translation: CASSDGGRTNEKLFF. The J gene is TRBJ1-4, the V gene TRBV10-2; D perhaps matches TRBD1 (5 bases). The germline gives CDR1 WSHSY, CDR2 SAAADI. This CDR3 is 15 amino acids long. Trimming took 3 bases from V and 2 from J, leaving 10 bases between them.

V usage is TRBV5-8 and J usage is TRBJ2-1; D is possibly TRBD2 (6 bases). CDR1 and CDR2 from the germline V gene are SGHTS and YDEGEE. The CDR3 totals 15 residues. CDR3 sequence: CADSPGGSSYNEQFF. CDR3 sequence (DNA): TGTGCAGACAGTCCTGGGGGGAGCTCCTACAATGAGCAGTTCTTC.

The chain recombines TRBV5-8 with TRBJ1-4; 9 bases align to TRBD1. Per germline, CDR1 SGHTS and CDR2 YDEGEE. V shed 3 bases, J shed 11 bases, and the junction held 8 bases outside the gene matches. There are 14 residues in the CDR3. CDR3 loop: CASSSGQGREKLFF. The CDR3 DNA follows: TGTGCCAGCAGCTCAGGACAGGGGAGGGAGAAACTGTTTTTT.

In regard to this clone: A junction boundary mismatches the germline segment, possibly from a read error. J is TRBJ2-3 and V is TRBV27, with D possibly TRBD2 on 6 matching bases. Per germline, CDR1 MNHEY and CDR2 SMNVEV (reference sequence). The CDR3 totals 14 residues. The CDR3 region has the DNA TGTGCCAGCAGTTTAACCGGGAGCAGAGATACGCAGTATTTT. The encoded protein is CASSLTGSRDTQYF.

This clone appeared a single time. As DNA, the CDR3 is TGTGCCAGCAGCTTGGCGGGACAGGGGGTTGTTAATTCACCCCTCCACTTT. Its translation: CASSLAGQGVVNSPLHF. J is TRBJ1-6 and V is TRBV5-6, with 11 bases identical to TRBD1. J lost 6 bases, V lost 0 bases, and 5 bases had no gene match. The CDR3 is made up of 17 amino acids. CDR1 and CDR2 (germline): SGHDT, YYEEEE.

The chain carries TRBV19 and TRBJ1-6; D is perhaps TRBD1 (5 bases). Deletions cut 3 bases from V and 7 bases from J, with 10 bases between. This CDR3 has 14 residues. Germline lookup yields CDR1 LNHDA and CDR2 SQIVND (reference sequence). CDR3: CASSMAGPNSPLHF. The CDR3 DNA reads as TGTGCCAGTAGTATGGCGGGACCCAATTCACCCCTCCACTTT.

J is TRBJ1-3 and V is TRBV30, with D unresolved. There are 14 residues in the CDR3. Looked up from germline, CDR1 is GTSNPN and CDR2 is SVGIG (reference sequence). Between the trimmed V and J ends, which lost 3 bases and 2 bases, there was a span of 11 bases. CDR3 residues: CAWRREGTGNTIYF. CDR3 in DNA: TGTGCCTGGAGGAGGGAGGGCACTGGAAACACCATATATTTT. Full variable domain (remainder filled in from reference TRBV30 and TRBJ1-3): SQTIHQWPATLVQPVGSPLSLECTVEGTSNPNLYWYRQAAGRGLQLLFYSVGIGQISSEVPQNLSASRPQDRQFILSSKKLLLSDSGFYLCAWRREGTGNTIYFGEGSWLTVV.

V and J are TRBV27 and TRBJ2-1; D is uncertain. CDR3 size: 13 residues. The germline gives CDR1 MNHEY, CDR2 SMNVEV (reference sequence). V lost 7 bases to trimming and J lost 2 bases, with 9 bases between them. The chain's CDR3 is CASTVAPYNEQFF. The CDR3 DNA reads TGTGCCAGCACCGTAGCCCCCTACAATGAGCAGTTCTTC.

This chain joins TRBV7-2 and TRBJ1-1, with TRBD1 identical over 8 bases. CDR3 length equals 14 residues. The J segment lost 12 bases and the V segment lost 7 bases, leaving 16 bases of the junction unmatched. The germline V gene has CDR1 SGHTA and CDR2 FQGNSA. The CDR3 region is CASIWAGVTGATFF. For the CDR3, the DNA is TGTGCCAGCATCTGGGCGGGGGTGACAGGGGCGACTTTCTTT.

The chain joins TRBV18 to TRBJ2-1, with TRBD2 matching over 12 bases. The CDR3 sequence is 17 residues long. CDR1 is KGHSH and CDR2 is LQKENI in the germline V gene. Trimming at V came to 1 base and at J to 3 bases, leaving 4 bases not matched to a gene. Here the CDR3 DNA reads TGTGCCAGCTCACCACGGGGGGGACTAGCGGGCTACAATGAGCAGTTCTTC. Its protein is CASSPRGGLAGYNEQFF.

In its sample, this clone was seen once. The chain employs TRBV6-5 and TRBJ1-2, with TRBD1 as a possible D gene (5 bases). The CDR3 is 14 amino acids. The germline CDR1 and CDR2 sequences are MNHEY and SVGAGI. Between the trimmed V and J ends, which lost 0 bases and 8 bases, there was a span of 13 bases. CDR3 in amino acids: CASSYSRMKGGYTF. The CDR3 region has the DNA TGTGCCAGCAGTTACTCGAGGATGAAGGGGGGCTACACCTTC.

This clone appeared a single time. The chain joins TRBV19 to TRBJ1-2, with D perhaps matching TRBD1 (5 bases). This CDR3 contains 15 residues. V was clipped by 3 bases and J by 4 bases, with 15 bases between them. Germline lookup yields CDR1 LNHDA and CDR2 SQIVND (reference sequence). The CDR3 protein is CASSIPSAGLYGYTF. The CDR3 DNA follows: TGTGCCAGTAGTATCCCCTCCGCAGGGCTCTATGGCTACACCTTC.

The chain combines TRBV9 with TRBJ2-3; a weak D match, TRBD1 (5 bases). V was trimmed by 6 bases and J by 6 bases, leaving 11 bases between them. The CDR3 totals 12 residues. Germline CDR1 SGDLS, CDR2 YYNGEE. The CDR3 sequence is CASTRDGDTQYF. DNA for the CDR3: TGTGCCAGCACCAGGGATGGTGATACGCAGTATTTT.

This clone has just one count. The chain is built from TRBV18 and TRBJ2-7; TRBD1 agrees at 7 bases. Germline lookup yields CDR1 KGHSH and CDR2 LQKENI. The CDR3 sequence is 14 residues long. Trimming at V came to 3 bases and at J to 7 bases, leaving 9 bases not matched to a gene. CDR3 in amino acids: CASSPTGQDGEQYF. CDR3 nucleotides: TGTGCCAGCTCACCTACTGGACAGGATGGGGAGCAGTACTTC.